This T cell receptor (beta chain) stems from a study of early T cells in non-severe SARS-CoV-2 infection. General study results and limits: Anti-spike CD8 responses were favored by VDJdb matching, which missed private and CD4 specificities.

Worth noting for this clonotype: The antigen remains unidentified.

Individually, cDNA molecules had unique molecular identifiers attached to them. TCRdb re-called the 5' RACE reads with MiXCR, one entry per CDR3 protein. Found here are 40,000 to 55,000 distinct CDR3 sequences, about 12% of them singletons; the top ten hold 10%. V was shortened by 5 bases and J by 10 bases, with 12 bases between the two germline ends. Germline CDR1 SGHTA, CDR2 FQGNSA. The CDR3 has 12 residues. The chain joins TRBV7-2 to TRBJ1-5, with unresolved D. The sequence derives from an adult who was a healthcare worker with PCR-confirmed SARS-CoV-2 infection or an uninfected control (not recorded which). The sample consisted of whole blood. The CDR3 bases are TGTGCCAGCAGCCGAACCGGGATTCCCCAGCATTTT. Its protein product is CASSRTGIPQHF.